This is a list of T cell receptor beta chains from one sample in a study of cytomegalovirus exposure and HLA in healthy donors. The table came from immunoSEQ multiplex PCR; TCRdb's copy has only in-frame clones and leaves some out. Seen here are some 180,000 clones, over 75% observed once, and the top ten hold less than 2.5%. The sequencing sample was made of PBMCs. These receptors were taken from a woman between 50 and 59 years old in good health and CMV-seronegative. CDR3s include the opening cysteine and the closing phenylalanine or tryptophan. Each record gives: V gene, D gene, clone size, J gene, CDR3 protein, CDR3 DNA. A D gene is named only where the DNA matches it firmly. Clone size appears in some rows only: once, few, many, or a class for an expanded clone.

>TRBV29-1|-|-|TRBJ1-1
CSALWTEAPDGTEAFF
TGCAGCGCCCTTTGGACAGAAGCCCCGGATGGCACTGAAGCTTTCTTT
>TRBV21-1|-|-|TRBJ2-7
CASRILGTSGGELFYEQYF
TGTGCCAGCAGAATTCTTGGGACTAGCGGGGGAGAACTTTTCTACGAGCAGTACTTC
>TRBV28|TRBD1|-|TRBJ1-5
CASIPGQVNQPQHF
TGTGCCAGCATCCCGGGACAGGTCAATCAGCCCCAGCATTTT
>TRBV7-9|-|-|TRBJ1-2
CASSLVAGPNYGYTF
TGTGCCAGCAGCTTAGTGGCGGGTCCTAACTATGGCTACACCTTC
>TRBV4-3|-|-|TRBJ2-7
CASSQGVVQGNEQYF
TGCGCCAGCAGCCAAGGCGTGGTCCAGGGGAACGAGCAGTACTTC
>TRBV9|-|-|TRBJ2-3
CASSADSFADTQYF
TGTGCCAGCAGCGCCGACAGTTTTGCAGATACGCAGTATTTT
>TRBV7-8|TRBD2|-|TRBJ2-1
CASSPTSGSSYNEQFF
TGTGCCAGCAGCCCAACTAGCGGGAGCTCCTACAATGAGCAGTTCTTC
>TRBV7-9|-|-|TRBJ1-2
CASSLDSTRGYTF
TGTGCCAGCAGCCTCGACAGCACAAGGGGCTACACCTTC
>TRBV27|-|-|TRBJ2-7
CASSFRVSGRGEQYF
TGTGCCAGCAGTTTTCGGGTGTCAGGGCGAGGCGAGCAGTACTTC
>TRBV7-3|TRBD1|-|TRBJ2-5
CASSALGQGQGETQYF
TGTGCCAGCAGCGCCCTGGGACAGGGGCAAGGAGAGACCCAGTACTTC
>TRBV27|TRBD1|-|TRBJ2-7
CASSLPGQGAEQYF
TGTGCCAGCAGTCTCCCGGGACAGGGGGCTGAGCAGTACTTC
>TRBV5-1|-|once|TRBJ1-4
CASSAPHRERLFF
TGCGCCAGCAGCGCCCCCCACAGGGAAAGACTGTTTTTT
>TRBV28|-|-|TRBJ1-1
CASSLGGPYTEAFF
TGTGCCAGCAGTTTAGGTGGGCCATACACTGAAGCTTTCTTT
>TRBV5-4|-|-|TRBJ1-2
CASSLDPVSYGYTF
TGTGCCAGCAGCTTGGACCCGGTGAGCTATGGCTACACCTTC
>TRBV30|-|-|TRBJ2-7
CAWSLQEGSVYEQYF
TGTGCCTGGAGCCTACAGGAGGGTTCGGTCTACGAGCAGTACTTC
>TRBV7-3|-|-|TRBJ2-2
CASSSDGRNTGELFF
TGTGCCAGCTCTTCCGACGGGAGGAACACCGGGGAGCTGTTTTTT
>TRBV6-5|-|-|TRBJ2-5
CASSYGGTHGRTQYF
TGTGCCAGCAGTTACGGCGGGACCCACGGAAGGACCCAGTACTTC
>TRBV7-6|TRBD2|-|TRBJ2-7
CASSTGTSGTIYF
TGTGCCAGCAGCACAGGGACTAGCGGGACTATCTACTTC
>TRBV19|TRBD2|-|TRBJ2-7
CASSIGLAGGFNEQYF
TGTGCCAGTAGTATAGGACTAGCGGGAGGGTTCAACGAGCAGTACTTC
>TRBV29-1|-|-|TRBJ2-6
CSVEQGPGANVLTF
TGCAGCGTTGAGCAGGGGCCTGGGGCCAACGTCCTGACTTTC
>TRBV5-5|-|-|TRBJ2-4
CASSLEPGQAKNIQYF
TGTGCCAGCAGCTTGGAACCCGGACAGGCCAAAAACATTCAGTACTTC
>TRBV10-3|TRBD1|-|TRBJ1-2
CAISGDREYGYTF
TGTGCCATCAGCGGGGACAGGGAATATGGCTACACCTTC
>TRBV27|-|-|TRBJ2-6
CASSLGPSSGANVLTF
TGTGCCAGCAGTTTAGGCCCTTCCTCTGGGGCCAACGTCCTGACTTTC
>TRBV5-8|TRBD1|-|TRBJ2-1
CASSRDRGNEQFF
TGTGCCAGCAGTCGAGACAGGGGTAATGAGCAGTTCTTC
>TRBV7-9|-|-|TRBJ2-1
CASSPTSGANEQFF
TGTGCCAGCAGCCCGACCAGTGGGGCCAATGAGCAGTTCTTC
>TRBV30|-|-|TRBJ2-5
CAWSGAKTQYF
TGTGCCTGGAGTGGGGCGAAGACCCAGTACTTC
>TRBV6-1|TRBD2|once|TRBJ2-2
CASNGRGDTGELFF
TGTGCCAGCAACGGACGGGGGGACACCGGGGAGCTGTTTTTT